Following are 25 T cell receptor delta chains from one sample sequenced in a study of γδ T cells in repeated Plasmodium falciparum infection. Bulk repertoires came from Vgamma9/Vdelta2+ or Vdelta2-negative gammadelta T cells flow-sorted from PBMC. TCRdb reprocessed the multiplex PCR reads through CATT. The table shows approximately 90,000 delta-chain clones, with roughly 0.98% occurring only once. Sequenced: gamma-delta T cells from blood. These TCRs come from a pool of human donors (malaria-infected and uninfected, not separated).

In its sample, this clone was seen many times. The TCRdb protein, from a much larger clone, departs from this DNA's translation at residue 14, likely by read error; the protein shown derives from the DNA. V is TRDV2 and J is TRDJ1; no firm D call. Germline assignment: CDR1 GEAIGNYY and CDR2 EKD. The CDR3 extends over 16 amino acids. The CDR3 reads CACDTVGNLYTDKPIF. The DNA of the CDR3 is TGTGCCTGTGACACCGTCGGGAACCTGTACACCGATAAACCCATCTTT.

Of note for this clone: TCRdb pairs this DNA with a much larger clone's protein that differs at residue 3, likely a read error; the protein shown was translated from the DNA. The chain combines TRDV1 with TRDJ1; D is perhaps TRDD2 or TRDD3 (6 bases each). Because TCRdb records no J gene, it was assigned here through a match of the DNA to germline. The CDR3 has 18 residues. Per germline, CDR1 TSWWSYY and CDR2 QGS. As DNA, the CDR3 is TGTGCTCCTGGGGAACCCTCCTACGGGGTTCTACTCACCGATAAACTCATCTTT. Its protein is CAPGEPSYGVLLTDKLIF.

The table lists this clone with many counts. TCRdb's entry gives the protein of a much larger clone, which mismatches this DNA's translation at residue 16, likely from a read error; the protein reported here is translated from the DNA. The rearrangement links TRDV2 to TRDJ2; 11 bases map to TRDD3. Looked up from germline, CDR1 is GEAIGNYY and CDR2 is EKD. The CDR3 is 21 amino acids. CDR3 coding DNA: TGTGCCTGTGACACGTTAGGTGGGGGATACGCGGTTAACGATTTGATAGCACAACTCTTCTTT. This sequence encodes CACDTLGGGYAVNDLIAQLFF.

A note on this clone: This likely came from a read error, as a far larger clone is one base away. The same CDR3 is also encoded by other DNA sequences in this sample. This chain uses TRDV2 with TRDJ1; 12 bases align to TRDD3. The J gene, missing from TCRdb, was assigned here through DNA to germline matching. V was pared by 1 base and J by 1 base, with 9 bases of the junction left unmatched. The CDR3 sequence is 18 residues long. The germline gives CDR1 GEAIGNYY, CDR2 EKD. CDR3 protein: CACDTVLGDTSVTDKLIF. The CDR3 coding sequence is TGTGCCTGTGACACAGTACTGGGGGATACATCCGTCACCGATAAACTCATCTTT.

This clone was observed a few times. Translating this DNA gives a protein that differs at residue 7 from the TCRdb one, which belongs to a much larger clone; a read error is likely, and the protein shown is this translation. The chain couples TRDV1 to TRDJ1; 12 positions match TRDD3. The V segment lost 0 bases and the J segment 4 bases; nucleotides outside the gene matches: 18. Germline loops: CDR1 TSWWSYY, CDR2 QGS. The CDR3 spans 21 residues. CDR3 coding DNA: TGTGCTCTTGGGGAACTACTTACCCGTACTGGGGGATACCGCATGGGCGATAAACTCATCTTT. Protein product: CALGELLTRTGGYRMGDKLIF.

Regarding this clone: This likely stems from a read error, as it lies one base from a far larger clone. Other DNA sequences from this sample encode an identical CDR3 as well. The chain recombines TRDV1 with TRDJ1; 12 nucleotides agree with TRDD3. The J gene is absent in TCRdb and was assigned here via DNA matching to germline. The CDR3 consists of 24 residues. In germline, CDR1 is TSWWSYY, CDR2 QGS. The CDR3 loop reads CALGVNFPNPDWGILERNTDKLIF. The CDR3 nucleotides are TGTGCCCTTGGGGTGAACTTCCCAAACCCTGACTGGGGGATACTTGAGCGGAACACCGATAAACTCATCTTT.

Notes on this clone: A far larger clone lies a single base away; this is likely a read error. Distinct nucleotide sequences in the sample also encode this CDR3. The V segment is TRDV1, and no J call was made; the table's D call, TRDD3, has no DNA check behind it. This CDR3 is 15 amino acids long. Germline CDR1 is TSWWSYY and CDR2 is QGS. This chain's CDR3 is CALGELPFCPDKLIF. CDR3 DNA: TGTGCTCTTGGGGAACTACCCTTCTGCCCCGATAAACTCATCTTC.

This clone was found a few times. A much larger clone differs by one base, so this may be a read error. CDR3 region: CALGELLSLPYWGIPYTGKLIF. The CDR3 DNA reads TGTGCTCTTGGGGAACTATTGAGCCTTCCATACTGGGGTATACCGTACACCGGTAAACTCATCTTT. This chain links TRDV1 with TRDJ1; D possibly corresponds to TRDD3 (7 bases). Since TCRdb gives no J gene, matching the DNA to germline was used here to assign it. Germline CDR1 is TSWWSYY and CDR2 is QGS. The CDR3 is 22 amino acids.

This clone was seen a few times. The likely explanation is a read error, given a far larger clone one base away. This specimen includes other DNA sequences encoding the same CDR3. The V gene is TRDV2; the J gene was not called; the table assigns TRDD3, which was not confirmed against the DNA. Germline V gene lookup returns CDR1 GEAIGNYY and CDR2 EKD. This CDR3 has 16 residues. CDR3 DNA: TGTGCCTGTGACACCGGACTACTGGGGGATACCGATAAGCTCATCTTT. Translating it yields CACDTGLLGDTDKLIF.

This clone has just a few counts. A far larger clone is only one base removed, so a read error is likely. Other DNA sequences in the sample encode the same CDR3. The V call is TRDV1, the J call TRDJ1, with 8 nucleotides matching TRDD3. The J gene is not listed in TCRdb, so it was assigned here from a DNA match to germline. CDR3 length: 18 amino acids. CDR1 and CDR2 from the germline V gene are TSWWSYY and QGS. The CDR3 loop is CALGEWIDWGPYTDKLIF. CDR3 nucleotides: TGTGCTCTCGGGGAATGGATCGACTGGGGGCCCTACACCGATAAACTCATCTTT.

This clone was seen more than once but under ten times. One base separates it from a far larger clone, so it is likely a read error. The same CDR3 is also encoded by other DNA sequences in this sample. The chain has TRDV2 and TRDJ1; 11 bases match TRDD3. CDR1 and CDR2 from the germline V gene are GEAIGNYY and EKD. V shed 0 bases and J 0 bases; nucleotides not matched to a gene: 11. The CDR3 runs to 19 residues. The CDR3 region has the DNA TGTGCCTGTGACACCGGGATATGGGGGATACGCGGGTACACCGATAAACTCATCTTT. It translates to CACDTGIWGIRGYTDKLIF.

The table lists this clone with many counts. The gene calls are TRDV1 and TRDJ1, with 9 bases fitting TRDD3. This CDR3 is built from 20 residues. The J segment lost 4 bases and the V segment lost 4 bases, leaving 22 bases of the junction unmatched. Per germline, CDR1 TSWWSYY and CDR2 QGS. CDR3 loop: CALGVLWVLRAGGLDDKLIF. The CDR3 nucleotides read TGTGCTCTTGGGGTCCTCTGGGTCCTACGGGCTGGGGGATTAGACGATAAACTCATCTTT.

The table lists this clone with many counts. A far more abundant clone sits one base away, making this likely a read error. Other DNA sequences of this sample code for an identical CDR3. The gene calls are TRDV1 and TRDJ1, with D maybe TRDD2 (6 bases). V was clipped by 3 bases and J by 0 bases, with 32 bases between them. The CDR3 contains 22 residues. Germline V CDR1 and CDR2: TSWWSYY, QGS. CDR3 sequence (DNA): TGTGCTCTTGGGGATGCCCTTCCCGCGAAAAATCGGTACCCCCAGTACACCGATAAACTCATCTTT. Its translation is CALGDALPAKNRYPQYTDKLIF.

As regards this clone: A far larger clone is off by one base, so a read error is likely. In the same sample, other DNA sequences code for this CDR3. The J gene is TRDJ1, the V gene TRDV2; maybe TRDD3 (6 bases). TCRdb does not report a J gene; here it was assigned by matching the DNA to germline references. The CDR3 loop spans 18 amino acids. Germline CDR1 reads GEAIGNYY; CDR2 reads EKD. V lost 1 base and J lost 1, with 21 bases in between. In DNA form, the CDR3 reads TGTGCCTGTGACACAGTACTGGGAGATACGTCCGTCACCGATAAACTCATCTTT. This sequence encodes CACDTVLGDTSVTDKLIF.

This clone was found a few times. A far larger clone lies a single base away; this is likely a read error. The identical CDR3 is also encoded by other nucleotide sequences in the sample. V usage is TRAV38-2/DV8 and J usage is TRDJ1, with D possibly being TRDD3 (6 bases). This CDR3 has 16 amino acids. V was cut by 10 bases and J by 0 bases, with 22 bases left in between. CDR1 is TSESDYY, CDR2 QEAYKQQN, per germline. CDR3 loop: CAPGFGGYPYTDKLIF. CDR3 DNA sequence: TGTGCTCCCGGATTTGGGGGTTATCCGTACACCGATAAACTCATCTTT.

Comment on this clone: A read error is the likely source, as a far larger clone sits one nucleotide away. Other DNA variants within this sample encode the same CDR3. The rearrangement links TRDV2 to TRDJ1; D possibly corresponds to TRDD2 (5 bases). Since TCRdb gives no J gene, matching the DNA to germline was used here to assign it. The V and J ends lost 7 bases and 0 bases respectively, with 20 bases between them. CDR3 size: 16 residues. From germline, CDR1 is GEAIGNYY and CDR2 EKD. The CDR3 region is CACDLLSSGYTDKLIF. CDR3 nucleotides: TGTGCCTGCGACCTACTATCTTCCGGGTACACCGATAAACTCATCTTT.

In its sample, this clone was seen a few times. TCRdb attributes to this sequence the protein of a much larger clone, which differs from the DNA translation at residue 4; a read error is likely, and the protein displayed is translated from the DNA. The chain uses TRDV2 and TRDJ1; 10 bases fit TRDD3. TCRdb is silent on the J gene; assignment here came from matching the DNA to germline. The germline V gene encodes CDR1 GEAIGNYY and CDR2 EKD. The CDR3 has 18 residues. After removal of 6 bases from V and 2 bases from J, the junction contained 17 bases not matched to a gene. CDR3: CACNPVLGDPGRTDKLIF. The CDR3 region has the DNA TGTGCCTGTAACCCCGTACTGGGGGATCCGGGGAGAACCGATAAACTCATCTTT.

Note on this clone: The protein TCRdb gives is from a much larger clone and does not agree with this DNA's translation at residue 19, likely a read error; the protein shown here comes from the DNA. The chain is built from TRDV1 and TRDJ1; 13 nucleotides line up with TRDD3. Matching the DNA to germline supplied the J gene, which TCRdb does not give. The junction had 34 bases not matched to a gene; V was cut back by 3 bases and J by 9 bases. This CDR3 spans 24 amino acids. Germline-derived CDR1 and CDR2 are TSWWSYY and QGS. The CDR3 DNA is TGTGCTCTTGGGGATACTTCCTACTTTAGGGGATGGGACTGGGGGATACGCGGAGTCCGGGAACTCATCTTT. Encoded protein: CALGDTSYFRGWDWGIRGVRELIF.

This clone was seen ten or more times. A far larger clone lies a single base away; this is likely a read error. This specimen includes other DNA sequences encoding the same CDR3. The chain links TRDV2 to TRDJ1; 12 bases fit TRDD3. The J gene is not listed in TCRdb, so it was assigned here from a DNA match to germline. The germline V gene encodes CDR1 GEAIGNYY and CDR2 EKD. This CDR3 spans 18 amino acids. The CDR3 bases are TGCGCCTGTGACCCATTACTGGGGGATACCCCGTACACCGATAAACTCATCTTT. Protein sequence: CACDPLLGDTPYTDKLIF.

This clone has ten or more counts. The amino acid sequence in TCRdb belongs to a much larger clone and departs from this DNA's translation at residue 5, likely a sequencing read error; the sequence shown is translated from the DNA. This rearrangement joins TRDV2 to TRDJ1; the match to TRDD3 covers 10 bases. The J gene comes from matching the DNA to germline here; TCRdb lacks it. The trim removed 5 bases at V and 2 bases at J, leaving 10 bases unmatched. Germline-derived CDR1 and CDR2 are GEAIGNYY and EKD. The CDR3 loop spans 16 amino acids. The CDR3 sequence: CACVSLGDMATDKLIF. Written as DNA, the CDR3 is TGTGCCTGTGTCAGCCTGGGGGATATGGCGACCGATAAACTCATCTTT.

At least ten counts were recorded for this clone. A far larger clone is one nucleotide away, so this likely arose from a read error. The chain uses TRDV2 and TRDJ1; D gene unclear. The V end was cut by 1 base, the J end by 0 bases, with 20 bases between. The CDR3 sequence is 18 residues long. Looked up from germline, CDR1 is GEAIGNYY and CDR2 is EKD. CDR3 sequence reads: CACDTKYYQPTYTDKLIF. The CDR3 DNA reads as TGTGCCTGTGACACGAAGTACTACCAGCCGACGTACACCGATAAACTCATCTTT.

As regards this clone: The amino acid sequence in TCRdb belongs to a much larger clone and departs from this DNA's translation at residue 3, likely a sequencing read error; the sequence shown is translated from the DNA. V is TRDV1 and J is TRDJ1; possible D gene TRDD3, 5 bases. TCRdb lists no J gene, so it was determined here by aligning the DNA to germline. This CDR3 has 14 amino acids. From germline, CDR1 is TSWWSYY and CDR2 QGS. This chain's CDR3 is CAFGEPDPLLKLIF. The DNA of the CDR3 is TGTGCTTTTGGGGAACCGGATCCTTTGCTGAAACTCATCTTT.

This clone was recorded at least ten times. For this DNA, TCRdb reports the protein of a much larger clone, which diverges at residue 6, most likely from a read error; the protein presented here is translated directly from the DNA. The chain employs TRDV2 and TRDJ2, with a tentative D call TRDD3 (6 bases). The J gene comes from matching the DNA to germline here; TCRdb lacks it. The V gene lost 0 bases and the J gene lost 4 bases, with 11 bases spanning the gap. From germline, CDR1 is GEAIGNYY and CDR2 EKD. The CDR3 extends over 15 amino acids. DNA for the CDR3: TGTGCCTGTGACACCGCAGGGGGACGGACAGCACAACTCTTCTTT. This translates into CACDTAGGRTAQLFF.

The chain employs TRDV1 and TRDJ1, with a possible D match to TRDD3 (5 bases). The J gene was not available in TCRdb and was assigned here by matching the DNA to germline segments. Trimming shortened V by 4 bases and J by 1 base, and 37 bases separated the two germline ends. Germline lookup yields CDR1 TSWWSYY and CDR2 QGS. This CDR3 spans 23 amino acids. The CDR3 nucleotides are TGTGCTCTTGGGGTCCGTAGGGGGGCGGCCCGAGAGGCGTATACTGTCCTCACCGATAAACTCATCTTT. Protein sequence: CALGVRRGAAREAYTVLTDKLIF.

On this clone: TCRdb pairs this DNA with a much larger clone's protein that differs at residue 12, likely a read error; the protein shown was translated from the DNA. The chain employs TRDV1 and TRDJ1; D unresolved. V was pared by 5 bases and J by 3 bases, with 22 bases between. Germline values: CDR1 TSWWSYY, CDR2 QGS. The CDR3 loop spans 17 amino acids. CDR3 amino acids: CALGNCQRGGVADKLIF. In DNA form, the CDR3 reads TGTGCTCTTGGGAACTGTCAGAGGGGTGGAGTCGCCGATAAACTCATCTTT.